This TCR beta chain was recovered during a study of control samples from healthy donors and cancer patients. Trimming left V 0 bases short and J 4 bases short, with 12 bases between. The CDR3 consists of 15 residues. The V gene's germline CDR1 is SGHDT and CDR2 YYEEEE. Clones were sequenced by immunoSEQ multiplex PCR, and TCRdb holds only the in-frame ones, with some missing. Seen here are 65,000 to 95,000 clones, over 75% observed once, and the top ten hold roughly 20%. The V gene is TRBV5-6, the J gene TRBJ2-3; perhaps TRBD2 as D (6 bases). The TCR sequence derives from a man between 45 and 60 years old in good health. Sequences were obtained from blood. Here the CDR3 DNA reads TGTGCCAGCAGCTTGGGAGCCGGGGAGGCAGATACGCAGTATTTT. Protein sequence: CASSLGAGEADTQYF.